The 20 T cell receptor beta chains listed next were all sequenced from one sample in a study of cytomegalovirus exposure and HLA in healthy donors. In the PCR, 60 Vbeta and 13 Jbeta primers were used. Clones were read by immunoSEQ multiplex PCR, and TCRdb kept only the in-frame ones, dropping some. This sample has 150,000 to 180,000 clones; roughly 80% occur once, and the top ten carry 3% to 4%. The source material was PBMCs. These TCRs come from a woman aged 40 to 55 in good health and CMV-seronegative.

This sequence joins TRBV29-1 and TRBJ1-2, with TRBD1 identical over 8 bases. This CDR3 spans 12 amino acids. Trimming cost V 7 bases and J 3 bases; bases outside gene matches: 4. Looked up from germline, CDR1 is SQVTM and CDR2 is ANQGSEA. The CDR3 reads CSGTGMDYGYTF. CDR3 nucleotides: TGCAGCGGGACAGGGATGGACTATGGCTACACCTTC.

There are a few counts of this clone. The CDR3 protein is CASSYLAGGPREQFF. CDR3 DNA: TGTGCCAGCAGCTATTTAGCGGGGGGGCCGCGTGAGCAGTTCTTC. This rearrangement joins TRBV7-9 to TRBJ2-1; TRBD2 aligns across 11 bases. Germline CDR1 and CDR2: SEHNR and FQNEAQ (reference sequence). The V segment lost 4 bases and the J segment 9 bases; nucleotides outside the gene matches: 8. This CDR3 is built from 15 residues. Filled out from reference TRBV7-9 and TRBJ2-1, the complete variable domain reads DTGVSQNPRHKITKRGQNVTFRCDPISEHNRLYWYRQTLGQGPEFLTYFQNEAQLEKSRLLSDRFSAERPKGSFSTLEIQRTEQGDSAMYLCASSYLAGGPREQFFGPGTRLTVL.

The V gene is TRBV5-8, the J gene TRBJ1-1, with D possibly being TRBD1 (6 bases). Looked up from germline, CDR1 is SGHTS and CDR2 is YDEGEE. The CDR3 has 14 amino acids. The germline V and J ends were trimmed by 4 bases and 1 base, with 11 bases remaining between them. DNA for the CDR3: TGTGCCAGCAGCCCCGAACAGGGGAACACTGAAGCTTTCTTT. It specifies CASSPEQGNTEAFF.

The rearrangement links TRBV5-4 to TRBJ2-2, with TRBD2 identical over 7 bases. The CDR3 runs 15 residues. Germline CDR1 SGHNT, CDR2 YYREEE (reference sequence). V lost 6 bases to trimming and J lost 7 bases; unmatched junction nucleotides: 12. CDR3 loop: CASNYGGEYGGELFF. The CDR3 DNA is TGTGCCAGCAATTATGGGGGGGAATATGGCGGGGAGCTGTTTTTT.

This chain uses TRBV5-1 with TRBJ2-7, with D possibly being TRBD2 (6 bases). This CDR3 comprises 18 residues. Germline assignment: CDR1 SGHRS and CDR2 YFSETQ. The V and J ends lost 2 bases and 2 bases respectively, with 23 bases between them. The CDR3 nucleotides read TGCGCCAGCAGCTTCCGGAATAGCGGAATGCCGGGGACCTACGAGCAGTACTTC. Translated, it gives CASSFRNSGMPGTYEQYF.

V is TRBV5-5 and J is TRBJ2-6, with a tentative D call TRBD1 (5 bases). Deletions cut 6 bases from V and 0 bases from J, with 10 bases between. This CDR3 spans 15 amino acids. The germline CDR1 and CDR2 sequences are SGHKS and YYEKEE (reference sequence). CDR3 DNA: TGTGCCAGCACCCTAGGGGTCTCTGGGGCCAACGTCCTGACTTTC. Translation gives CASTLGVSGANVLTF.

The J gene is TRBJ2-7, the V gene TRBV11-2; 10 bases fit TRBD1. V shed 5 bases and J 6 bases; nucleotides not matched to a gene: 13. Germline lookup yields CDR1 SGHAT and CDR2 FQNNGV. This CDR3 has 16 amino acids. The CDR3 loop reads CASSPYGQGGFSEQYF. The CDR3 nucleotides read TGTGCCAGCAGCCCCTACGGACAGGGGGGCTTCTCCGAGCAGTACTTC.

V and J are TRBV27 and TRBJ1-2; 7 bases are shared with TRBD1. The germline V gene has CDR1 MNHEY and CDR2 SMNVEV (reference sequence). The CDR3 contains 15 residues. V shed 3 bases, J shed 8 bases, and the junction held 12 bases outside the gene matches. The CDR3 here is CASSFLEGQGDGYTF. Written as DNA, the CDR3 is TGTGCCAGCAGTTTCCTCGAAGGGCAGGGGGACGGCTACACCTTC.

This clone has a handful of counts. V is TRBV5-1 and J is TRBJ2-7; 9 bases fit TRBD1. The CDR3 is 17 amino acids. J was trimmed by 0 bases and V by 4 bases; bases with no gene match: 11. Germline V lookup: CDR1 SGHRS, CDR2 YFSETQ. CDR3 in amino acids: CASSDGTGRDSSYEQYF. CDR3 bases: TGCGCCAGCAGCGACGGGACAGGGAGAGACAGCTCCTACGAGCAGTACTTC.

This chain joins TRBV2 and TRBJ2-3, with D tentatively TRBD2 (7 bases). The germline V and J ends were trimmed by 6 bases and 2 bases, with 15 bases remaining between them. The CDR3 is 15 residues long. Looked up from germline, CDR1 is SNHLY and CDR2 is FYNNEI. The CDR3 DNA sequence: TGTGCCAGCAGAGGGGGGGGCGGGGCCACAGATACGCAGTATTTT. This codes for CASRGGGGATDTQYF.

The V and J genes are TRBV5-1 and TRBJ1-2, with TRBD1 matching over 9 bases. The CDR3 length is 16 residues. Losses at the gene ends were 0 bases for V and 5 bases for J; bases not matched to a gene: 8. Germline V gene sequence: CDR1 SGHRS, CDR2 YFSETQ. The CDR3 is CASSLGPGQGGYGYTF. CDR3 DNA: TGCGCCAGCAGCTTGGGACCGGGACAGGGAGGGTATGGCTACACCTTC.

The rearrangement links TRBV6-1 to TRBJ1-1; unclear D gene. The CDR3 has 14 residues. The germline CDR1 and CDR2 sequences are MNHNS and SASEGT. V lost 3 bases to trimming and J lost 2 bases, with 10 bases between them. The CDR3 DNA follows: TGTGCCAGCAGTGAGGGTGAGGGCAACACTGAAGCTTTCTTT. Protein product: CASSEGEGNTEAFF.

This clone appeared a single time. The genes are TRBV28 and TRBJ1-5; D call uncertain. The V end lost 3 bases, the J end lost 4 bases, and 19 bases lay between the germline ends. The CDR3 totals 17 residues. Germline V lookup: CDR1 MDHEN, CDR2 SYDVKM. For the CDR3, the DNA is TGTGCCAGCAGTTTTTCAGGTGTCTTTCCCGGAAATCAGCCCCAGCATTTT. As protein: CASSFSGVFPGNQPQHF.

This clone was observed a handful of times. J is TRBJ1-2 and V is TRBV9; possible D gene TRBD1, 6 bases. The CDR3 totals 13 residues. Germline V gene lookup returns CDR1 SGDLS and CDR2 YYNGEE. With 3 bases removed from V and 8 bases from J, the gap between germline ends came to 14 bases. The CDR3 DNA is TGTGCCAGCAGCGCAGGGACATCGCGCGGCTACACCTTC. Protein sequence: CASSAGTSRGYTF.

The V gene is TRBV11-3, the J gene TRBJ2-1, with TRBD2 matching over 7 bases. Germline V gene lookup returns CDR1 SGHNT and CDR2 YENEEA. CDR3 length: 17 amino acids. V lost 4 bases and J lost 0; bases outside the gene matches: 9. CDR3: CASSSSSGLSSYNEQFF. Here the CDR3 DNA reads TGTGCCAGCAGCTCCTCTAGCGGTCTTAGCTCCTACAATGAGCAGTTCTTC.

This clone occurred once. V is TRBV6-5 and J is TRBJ2-5, with 9 positions matching TRBD1. Germline CDR1 is MNHEY and CDR2 is SVGAGI. The CDR3 has 16 amino acids. The V and J ends lost 0 bases and 5 bases, in that order; junction bases with no gene match: 7. CDR3 DNA: TGTGCCAGCAGTTACTCGGGGGCCGGGACAGGGGAGACCCAGTACTTC. Translation: CASSYSGAGTGETQYF.

The V and J genes are TRBV9 and TRBJ2-7; D is perhaps TRBD1 (5 bases). V gave up 0 bases and J gave up 3 bases, with 13 bases separating them. The CDR3 covers 15 residues. In germline, CDR1 is SGDLS, CDR2 YYNGEE. CDR3 protein: CASSVATGTDYEQYF. The CDR3 DNA is TGTGCCAGCAGCGTAGCTACAGGCACGGACTACGAGCAGTACTTC.

The chain recombines TRBV6-5 with TRBJ2-7, with a tentative D call TRBD1 (5 bases). CDR3 length: 12 residues. Germline V CDR1 and CDR2: MNHEY, SVGAGI. With 10 bases removed from V and 1 base from J, the gap between germline ends came to 11 bases. The CDR3 DNA reads TGTGCCACACAGGCAGGGTCCTACGAGCAGTACTTC. It is translated as CATQAGSYEQYF.

The chain joins TRBV11-2 to TRBJ1-2; 11 nucleotides agree with TRBD1. The CDR3 length is 14 residues. CDR1 SGHAT and CDR2 FQNNGV come from the germline V gene. J lost 7 bases, V lost 5 bases, and 6 bases had no gene match. The CDR3 loop reads CASSRGQGAVGYTF. DNA of the CDR3: TGTGCCAGCAGCCGCGGACAGGGGGCGGTTGGCTACACCTTC.

The rearrangement joins TRBV5-1 to TRBJ2-2, with D maybe TRBD1 (6 bases). Per the germline V gene, CDR1 is SGHRS and CDR2 is YFSETQ. The CDR3 runs 20 residues. V lost 1 base to trimming and J lost 3 bases, with 25 bases between them. The CDR3 sequence: CASSLFIRSSRGSDTGELFF. The DNA of the CDR3 is TGCGCCAGCAGCTTGTTCATTCGTTCGTCCAGGGGTAGTGACACCGGGGAGCTGTTTTTT.